The T cell receptor (beta chain) described here comes from a study of blood T cell repertoires in COVID-19. Donors of Cohort 3 who recovered were those that had two negative PCRs, clearance, or symptom resolution. Here immunoSEQ multiplex PCR was the method, and the copy in TCRdb shows in-frame clones only, minus some. This table has some 240,000 clones, 84% appearing once. Germline V gene lookup returns CDR1 MDHEN and CDR2 SYDVKM. The CDR3 extends over 14 amino acids. The ends lost 6 bases at V and 5 bases at J; junction bases unmatched: 8. Sequenced sample: PBMCs or T cells enriched from blood (not recorded which). The rearrangement joins TRBV28 to TRBJ2-7; 9 positions match TRBD2. The origin of this receptor is a man aged 45-65 years who had recovered from COVID-19. CDR3 amino acids: CASRSTSGQNEQYF. The CDR3 region has the DNA TGTGCCAGCAGAAGTACTAGCGGGCAGAACGAGCAGTACTTC.